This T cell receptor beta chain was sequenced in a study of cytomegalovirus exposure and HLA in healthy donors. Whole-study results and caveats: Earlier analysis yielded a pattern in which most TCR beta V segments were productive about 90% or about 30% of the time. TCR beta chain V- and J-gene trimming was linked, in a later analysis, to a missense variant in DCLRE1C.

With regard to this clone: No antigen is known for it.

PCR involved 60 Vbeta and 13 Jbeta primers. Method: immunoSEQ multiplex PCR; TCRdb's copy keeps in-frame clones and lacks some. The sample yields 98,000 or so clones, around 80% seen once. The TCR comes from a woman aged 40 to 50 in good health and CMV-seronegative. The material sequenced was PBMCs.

The CDR3 DNA sequence: TGTGCCATCAGTGGTTGGCGGGAGAGGGCAGAGACCCAGTACTTC. Amino acid sequence: CAISGWRERAETQYF. V is TRBV10-3 and J is TRBJ2-5, with 7 bases fitting TRBD2. Trimming took 4 bases from V and 4 from J; bases not matched to a gene: 9. Looked up from germline, CDR1 is ENHRY and CDR2 is SYGVKD. This CDR3 comprises 15 residues.